These 23 T cell receptor beta chains were sequenced from one sample in a study of breast tumors, draining lymph nodes, adjacent tissues. One entry per CDR3 protein results from TCRdb running MiXCR on the multiplex PCR reads. The data contain 150,000 to 200,000 distinct CDR3 sequences, 30% to 35% of them singletons. Samples came from axillary lymph nodes draining the breast cancer. The sample comprised axillary lymph node tissue. The receptors shown here come from a female donor with breast cancer. Some clones in this sample may be carry-over from other donors' samples.

This clonotype was recorded many times. V is TRBV5-8 and J is TRBJ1-5; no firm D call. The germline V gene has CDR1 SGHTS and CDR2 YDEGEE. The CDR3 spans 14 residues. V was shortened by 2 bases and J by 3 bases, with 9 bases between the two germline ends. CDR3 residues: CASSLYQNNQPQHF. The DNA for the CDR3 is TGTGCCAGCAGCTTATATCAGAACAATCAGCCCCAGCATTTT.

The chain has TRBV19 and TRBJ1-4, with a tentative D call TRBD1 (6 bases). This CDR3 comprises 14 residues. The germline V gene has CDR1 LNHDA and CDR2 SQIVND (reference sequence). V dropped 4 bases and J dropped 10 bases, with 16 bases sitting between them. CDR3 residues: CASSRVGGEGKLFF. The CDR3 nucleotides read TGTGCCAGTAGTAGGGTGGGGGGCGAAGGAAAACTGTTTTTT.

This clonotype showed up many times. The chain recombines TRBV12-3 or TRBV12-4 with TRBJ2-7, with 9 bases matching TRBD1. This CDR3 comprises 14 residues. After removal of 3 bases from V and 6 bases from J, the junction contained 6 bases not matched to a gene. The CDR3 region has the DNA TGTGCCAGCAGTTTTGAGGGACAGGGAGGCGAGCAGTACTTC. It specifies CASSFEGQGGEQYF.

Note on this clonotype: A much larger clone lies a single base off, so this may be a read error. The chain is built from TRBV6-5 and TRBJ2-7; no firm D call. The CDR3 is 13 amino acids. The germline V gene has CDR1 MNHEY and CDR2 SVGAGI. CDR3 sequence: CASSAVSSYEQHF. The CDR3 bases are TGTGCCAGCTCGGCGGTAAGCTCCTACGAGCAGCACTTC.

As to this clonotype: A much more abundant neighbour one base away suggests this may be a read error. In DNA form, the CDR3 reads TGCAGTGCTAGGGACGCAGCGGGGATAACCACCGGGGAGCTGTTTTTT. Amino acid sequence: CSARDAAGITTGELFF. This chain links TRBV20-1 with TRBJ2-2, with 7 bases aligning to TRBD2. Germline CDR1 reads DFQATT; CDR2 reads SNEGSKA (reference sequence). The CDR3 contains 16 residues. After removal of 3 bases from V and 4 bases from J, the junction contained 11 bases not matched to a gene.

This clonotype was seen at least ten times. The chain carries TRBV11-3 and TRBJ2-1; the D call may be TRBD1 or TRBD2 (5 bases each). Trimming removed 7 bases from V and 9 bases from J, with 19 bases in between. This CDR3 comprises 14 residues. The germline gives CDR1 SGHNT, CDR2 YENEEA. In DNA, the CDR3 is TGTGCCAGCACCCCCCCGGGGCGCACAGGTGAGCAGTTCTTC. Translated: CASTPPGRTGEQFF.

V usage is TRBV2 and J usage is TRBJ2-6; TRBD2 aligns across 15 bases. Germline loops: CDR1 SNHLY, CDR2 FYNNEI. The V and J ends lost 4 bases and 8 bases, in that order; junction bases with no gene match: 6. This CDR3 has 17 residues. The CDR3 sequence: CASSGLGLAGGTNVLTF. The CDR3 DNA follows: TGTGCCAGCAGTGGGCTAGGACTAGCGGGAGGGACCAACGTCCTGACTTTC.

The chain links TRBV9 to TRBJ1-4; the match to TRBD1 covers 11 bases. The CDR3 has 16 residues. The germline CDR1 and CDR2 sequences are SGDLS and YYNGEE. Trimming cost V 4 bases and J 4 bases; bases outside gene matches: 6. The CDR3 coding sequence is TGTGCCAGCAGCAGGACAGGGGGCGCCTATAATGAAAAACTGTTTTTT. Translated: CASSRTGGAYNEKLFF.

The chain has TRBV20-1 and TRBJ1-2, with D maybe TRBD1 (6 bases). The V gene's germline CDR1 is DFQATT and CDR2 SNEGSKA (reference sequence). The CDR3 spans 12 residues. Deletions cut 8 bases from V and 2 bases from J, with 12 bases between. The CDR3 DNA sequence: TGCAGTCCATCGACAGGCAACTATGGCTACACCTTC. Protein sequence: CSPSTGNYGYTF.

There are a few counts of this clonotype. A much larger clone lies a single base off, so this may be a read error. The DNA of the CDR3 is TGTGCCAGCAGTTCGACTGGCGGTTACTCCTACAATGAGCAGTTCTTC. Its protein product is CASSSTGGYSYNEQFF. The chain carries TRBV2 and TRBJ2-1; D gene uncertain. Looked up from germline, CDR1 is SNHLY and CDR2 is FYNNEI. V lost 5 bases to trimming and J lost 0 bases, with 14 bases between them. This CDR3 is 16 amino acids long.

This clonotype was observed at least ten times. The chain uses TRBV7-9 and TRBJ2-2; no firm D call. The V end lost 4 bases, the J end lost 4 bases, and 16 bases lay between the germline ends. The CDR3 runs 16 residues. The germline V gene has CDR1 SEHNR and CDR2 FQNEAQ (reference sequence). The CDR3 loop is CASSSRMKAVTGELFF. CDR3 coding DNA: TGTGCCAGCAGCTCTCGGATGAAGGCCGTCACCGGGGAGCTGTTTTTT.

Many counts were recorded for this clonotype. The rearrangement joins TRBV9 to TRBJ1-2; no clear D gene. Trimming removed 0 bases from V and 8 bases from J, with 8 bases in between. Germline V gives CDR1 SGDLS, CDR2 YYNGEE. The CDR3 has 12 residues. This CDR3 reads CASSVGRVGYTF. Here the CDR3 DNA reads TGTGCCAGCAGCGTAGGAAGGGTCGGCTACACCTTC.

The J gene is TRBJ1-1, the V gene TRBV29-1; perhaps TRBD1 as D (5 bases). The CDR3 contains 12 residues. V shed 4 bases and J shed 8 bases, with 14 bases lying between them. CDR1 and CDR2 from the germline V gene are SQVTM and ANQGSEA. CDR3 in DNA: TGCAGCGTTGTAGGGGAGTTGGCGGAAGCTTTCTTT. Its protein is CSVVGELAEAFF.

There are many counts of this clonotype. The chain links TRBV18 to TRBJ2-6, with D perhaps TRBD1 (6 bases). Germline assignment: CDR1 KGHSH and CDR2 LQKENI. The germline V and J ends were trimmed by 2 bases and 2 bases, with 10 bases remaining between them. CDR3 length: 16 amino acids. The CDR3 reads CASSPRGIPGANVLTF. In DNA form, the CDR3 reads TGTGCCAGCTCACCAAGGGGGATACCTGGGGCCAACGTCCTGACTTTC.

Points on this clonotype: Being one base from a much bigger clone, this may be a read error. The missing conserved phenylalanine or tryptophan at the end of this CDR3 makes a read error likely. CDR3 DNA: TGTGCCTGGAGCTACTCCAAGGTACGGAATGAGCAGTTCCTC. It encodes CAWSYSKVRNEQFL. The chain joins TRBV30 to TRBJ2-1; D unclear. Per the germline V gene, CDR1 is GTSNPN and CDR2 is SVGIG (reference sequence). The CDR3 totals 14 residues. Trimming stripped 3 bases from V and 7 bases from J, with 16 bases between.

This clonotype was observed at least ten times. The chain combines TRBV19 with TRBJ2-3, with D uncertain. Germline V gene lookup returns CDR1 LNHDA and CDR2 SQIVND (reference sequence). The germline V and J ends were trimmed by 4 bases and 4 bases, with 9 bases remaining between them. The CDR3 totals 13 residues. The CDR3 DNA reads TGTGCCAGTAGTACCTCCCCCTCAGATACGCAGTATTTT. Encoded protein: CASSTSPSDTQYF.

In its sample, this clonotype was seen many times. The chain couples TRBV9 to TRBJ1-2; D possibly corresponds to TRBD1 (6 bases). Deletions cut 4 bases from V and 3 bases from J, with 22 bases between. This CDR3 spans 17 amino acids. Germline-derived CDR1 and CDR2 are SGDLS and YYNGEE. The CDR3 DNA follows: TGTGCCAGCAGCCCGAGCCCAAAGGGGGGAATCGACTATGGCTACACCTTC. This codes for CASSPSPKGGIDYGYTF.

At least ten counts were recorded for this clonotype. The CDR3 nucleotides read TGCAGCGTGCGACTAGCGGGAAAGTACGAGCAGTACTTC. As protein: CSVRLAGKYEQYF. The V call is TRBV29-1, the J call TRBJ2-7, with 11 positions matching TRBD2. CDR1 SQVTM and CDR2 ANQGSEA come from the germline V gene. Trimming cost V 6 bases and J 4 bases; bases outside gene matches: 5. The CDR3 totals 13 residues.

This clonotype appeared many times. The V call is TRBV4-1, the J call TRBJ2-1, with D unclear. V gave up 1 base and J gave up 7 bases, with 8 bases separating them. The CDR3 spans 13 residues. Germline CDR1 MGHRA, CDR2 YSYEKL. The CDR3 loop is CASSQVGRNEQFF. Written as DNA, the CDR3 is TGCGCCAGCAGCCAAGTTGGTCGGAATGAGCAGTTCTTC.

The CDR3 here is CASSLEKAEAFF. For the CDR3, the DNA is TGTGCCAGCAGCTTAGAGAAGGCTGAAGCTTTCTTT. The chain links TRBV5-5 to TRBJ1-1, with D uncertain. Germline V gives CDR1 SGHKS, CDR2 YYEKEE (reference sequence). V was clipped by 2 bases and J by 6 bases, with 8 bases between them. The CDR3 is 12 amino acids.

This clonotype was recorded at least ten times. V is TRBV12-3 or TRBV12-4 and J is TRBJ1-6; unclear D gene. Between the trimmed V and J ends, which lost 7 bases and 5 bases, there was a span of 15 bases. The length of the CDR3 is 15 residues. CDR3 protein: CASTSSPPHNSPLHF. In DNA, the CDR3 is TGTGCCAGCACCTCTTCTCCTCCTCATAATTCACCCCTCCACTTT.

As concerns this clonotype: A junction end diverges from the germline sequence, so it may reflect a read error. The chain employs TRBV20-1 and TRBJ2-7, with a possible D match to TRBD2 (5 bases). Germline V gene sequence: CDR1 DFQATT, CDR2 SNEGSKA (reference sequence). This CDR3 region has 13 residues. CDR3 in DNA: TGCAGTGCTAGAGATCCGACTACACACGAGCAGTGCTTC. Protein product: CSARDPTTHEQCF.

Only a few counts were recorded for this clonotype. A much more abundant neighbour one base away suggests this may be a read error. Here the CDR3 omits its conserved ending phenylalanine or tryptophan, so a read error is the likely source. The V gene is TRBV7-6, the J gene TRBJ2-5, with D unclear. Germline loops: CDR1 SGHVS, CDR2 FNYEAQ. The CDR3 covers 14 residues. Trimming removed 1 base at V and 5 bases at J, with 11 bases between. In DNA, the CDR3 is TGTGCCAGCAGCTTAGGTCCAGTCAGGGAGACCCAGTACCTC. Translated, it gives CASSLGPVRETQYL.